The present TCR beta chain was sequenced within a study of control samples from healthy donors and cancer patients. V lost 3 bases, J lost 4 bases, and 15 bases lay in between. CDR1 SQVTM and CDR2 ANQGSEA come from the germline V gene. This CDR3 contains 14 residues. This clone was found once. Libraries were prepared by immunoSEQ multiplex PCR; TCRdb keeps only in-frame clonotypes and omits some of them. This sample has 57,000 or so clones, with roughly 94% found just once. Material: blood. The J gene is TRBJ1-1, the V gene TRBV29-1; D unresolved. This clonotype was sampled from a man younger than 40 in good health. CDR3 DNA sequence: TGCAGCGTTGAGCTCGGGATCTCAAGCACTGAAGCTTTCTTT. Its protein product is CSVELGISSTEAFF.